These 6 T cell receptor beta chains were all obtained from the same sample, sequenced in a study of shared clonotypes between healthy human individuals. Libraries were prepared by immunoSEQ multiplex PCR; TCRdb keeps only in-frame clonotypes and omits some of them. The data contain about 680,000 clones, 74% of them singletons. The sample was memory CD4+ T cells sorted from blood. Described subset: CD45RA-negative fraction. The source of these receptors is a woman in her thirties in good health.

This clone has a single count. This chain joins TRBV15 and TRBJ1-1, with no clear D. The germline V gene encodes CDR1 LNHNV and CDR2 YYDKDF (reference sequence). This CDR3 region has 13 residues. V was clipped by 4 bases and J by 0 bases, with 6 bases between them. The CDR3 here is CATSNYVNTEAFF. The CDR3 DNA sequence: TGTGCCACCAGCAACTACGTGAACACTGAAGCTTTCTTT.

The gene calls are TRBV6-5 and TRBJ2-5; D ambiguous. V was trimmed by 0 bases and J by 2 bases, leaving 4 bases between them. This CDR3 comprises 13 residues. Germline loops: CDR1 MNHEY, CDR2 SVGAGI. The CDR3, as DNA: TGTGCCAGCAGTTACTCCTCTCAAGAGACCCAGTACTTC. Encoded protein: CASSYSSQETQYF.

This clone is classed as medium-sized. Other nucleotide sequences from this sample produce the same CDR3. The chain is built from TRBV9 and TRBJ2-3; D gene uncertain. The CDR3 consists of 13 residues. Germline CDR1 and CDR2: SGDLS and YYNGEE. Trimming shortened V by 0 bases and J by 4 bases, and 6 bases separated the two germline ends. For the CDR3, the DNA is TGTGCCAGCAGCGTAGGTCCCCCAGATACGCAGTATTTT. It yields the protein CASSVGPPDTQYF.

The J gene is TRBJ1-5, the V gene TRBV19, with D possibly TRBD1 on 5 matching bases. Per the germline V gene, CDR1 is LNHDA and CDR2 is SQIVND (reference sequence). Deletions cut 0 bases from V and 7 bases from J, with 19 bases between. The length of the CDR3 is 17 residues. The CDR3 region is CASSIDIYQGVRQPQHF. The CDR3 region has the DNA TGTGCCAGTAGTATAGATATTTACCAGGGAGTAAGGCAGCCCCAGCATTTT.

This rearrangement joins TRBV6-5 to TRBJ1-2, with a weak D call TRBD1 (6 bases). CDR3 length: 13 amino acids. Trimming cost V 6 bases and J 7 bases, with 15 bases left between them. Germline CDR1 reads MNHEY; CDR2 reads SVGAGI. The CDR3, as DNA: TGTGCCAGCAGGACCACAGGGTCGGGTGGCTACACCTTC. It specifies CASRTTGSGGYTF.

The chain has TRBV28 and TRBJ2-6; D is unresolved. The V gene lost 6 bases and the J gene lost 0 bases, with 9 bases spanning the gap. Germline assignment: CDR1 MDHEN and CDR2 SYDVKM. The CDR3 is made up of 15 amino acids. CDR3 sequence (DNA): TGTGCCAGCAGCCGAGTTCGCTCTGGGGCCAACGTCCTGACTTTC. The encoded protein is CASSRVRSGANVLTF.